The T cell receptor (beta chain) described here comes from a study of regulatory T cells in long-lasting Graves disease. Overall study results and limits: TRBV28, TRBJ1-2 and TRBJ2-5 emerged as the favored segments in persistent disease.

The CDR3 extends over 15 amino acids. V gave up 3 bases and J gave up 5 bases; unmatched junction bases: 7. The germline V gene has CDR1 WSHSY and CDR2 SAAADI. As to time point: newly diagnosed GD, antithyroid drugs for less than 3 months. With RNA extracted from PBMCs as input, the TCR library was made. Researchers made TCR beta libraries by using iRepertoire HTBI primers and running Arm-PCR on CDR3 regions. TCRdb re-called the multiplex PCR reads with MiXCR, one entry per CDR3 protein. The data contain over 350,000 distinct CDR3 sequences, less than 15% of them singletons. There are a few counts of this clonotype. The target antigen is unknown. The sample was also reused in another study, on T cells in Graves' hyperthyroidism and ophthalmopathy. That investigation notes: HTBI primers drove first-round RT-PCR of the TCR CDR3.

The specimen comprised peripheral blood mononuclear cells (PBMCs), sampled at new diagnosis, from a patient treated with antithyroid drugs. The sequence was obtained from a woman in her forties or fifties with Graves disease. This chain joins TRBV10-2 and TRBJ2-7; 10 bases agree with TRBD2. Here the CDR3 reads CASSDLASGRDEQYF. Here the CDR3 DNA reads TGCGCCAGCAGTGACCTCGCTAGCGGGAGAGACGAGCAGTACTTC.